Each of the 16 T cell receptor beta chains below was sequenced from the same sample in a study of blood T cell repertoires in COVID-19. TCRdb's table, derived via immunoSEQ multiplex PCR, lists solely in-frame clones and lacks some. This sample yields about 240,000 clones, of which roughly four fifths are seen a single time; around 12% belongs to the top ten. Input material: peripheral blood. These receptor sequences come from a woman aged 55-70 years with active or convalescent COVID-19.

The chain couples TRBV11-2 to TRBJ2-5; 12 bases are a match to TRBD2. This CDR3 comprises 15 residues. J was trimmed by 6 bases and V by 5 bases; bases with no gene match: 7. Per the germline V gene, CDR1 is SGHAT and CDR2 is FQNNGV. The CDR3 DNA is TGTGCCAGCAGCCCTAGCGGGGGGGCCGGGAAGACCCAGTACTTC. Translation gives CASSPSGGAGKTQYF.

As DNA, the CDR3 is TGTGCCAGCAGTGCGCAGCCCCAGCATTTT. This sequence encodes CASSAQPQHF. The chain joins TRBV6-7 to TRBJ1-5; no definite D call. TRBV6-7 is annotated as an ORF whose role is uncertain. V dropped 5 bases and J dropped 7 bases, with 3 bases sitting between them. The CDR3 covers 10 residues.

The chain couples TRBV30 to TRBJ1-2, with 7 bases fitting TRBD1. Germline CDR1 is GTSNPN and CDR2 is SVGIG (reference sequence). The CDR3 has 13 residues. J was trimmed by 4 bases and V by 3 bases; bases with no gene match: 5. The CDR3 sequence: CAWSGQALYGYTF. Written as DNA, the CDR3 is TGTGCCTGGAGCGGACAGGCGCTCTATGGCTACACCTTC.

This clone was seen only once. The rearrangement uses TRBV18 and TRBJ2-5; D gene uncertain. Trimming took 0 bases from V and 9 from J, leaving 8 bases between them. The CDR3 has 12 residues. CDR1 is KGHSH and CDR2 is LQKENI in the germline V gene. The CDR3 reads CASSPPSGPQYF. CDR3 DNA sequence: TGTGCCAGCTCACCACCAAGTGGGCCCCAGTACTTC.

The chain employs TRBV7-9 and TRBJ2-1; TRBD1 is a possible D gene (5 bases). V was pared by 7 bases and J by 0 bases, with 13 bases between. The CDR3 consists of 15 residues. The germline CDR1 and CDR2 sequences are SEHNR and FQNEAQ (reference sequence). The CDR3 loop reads CASNLGVGSYNEQFF. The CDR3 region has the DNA TGTGCCAGCAACCTAGGGGTCGGCTCCTACAATGAGCAGTTCTTC. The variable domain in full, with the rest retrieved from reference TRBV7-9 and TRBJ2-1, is DTGVSQNPRHKITKRGQNVTFRCDPISEHNRLYWYRQTLGQGPEFLTYFQNEAQLEKSRLLSDRFSAERPKGSFSTLEIQRTEQGDSAMYLCASNLGVGSYNEQFFGPGTRLTVL.

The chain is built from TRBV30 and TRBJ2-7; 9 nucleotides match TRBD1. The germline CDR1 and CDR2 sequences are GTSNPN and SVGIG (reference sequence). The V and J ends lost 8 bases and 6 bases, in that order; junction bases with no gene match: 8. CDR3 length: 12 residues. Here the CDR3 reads CAHDRGGIEQYF. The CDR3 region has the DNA TGTGCCCACGACAGGGGGGGGATCGAGCAGTACTTC.

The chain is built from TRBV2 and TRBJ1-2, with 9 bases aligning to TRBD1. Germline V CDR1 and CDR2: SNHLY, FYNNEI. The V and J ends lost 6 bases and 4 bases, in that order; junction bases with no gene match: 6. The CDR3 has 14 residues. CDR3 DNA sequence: TGTGCCAGCAGGACGGGACAGGGTGGCTATGGCTACACCTTC. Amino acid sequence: CASRTGQGGYGYTF.

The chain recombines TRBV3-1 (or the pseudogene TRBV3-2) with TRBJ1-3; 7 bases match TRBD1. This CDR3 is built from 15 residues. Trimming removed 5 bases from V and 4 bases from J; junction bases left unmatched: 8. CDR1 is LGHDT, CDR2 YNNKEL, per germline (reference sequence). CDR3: CASSSRGRTGNTIYF. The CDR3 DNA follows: TGTGCCAGCAGCTCAAGGGGGCGGACGGGAAACACCATATATTTT.

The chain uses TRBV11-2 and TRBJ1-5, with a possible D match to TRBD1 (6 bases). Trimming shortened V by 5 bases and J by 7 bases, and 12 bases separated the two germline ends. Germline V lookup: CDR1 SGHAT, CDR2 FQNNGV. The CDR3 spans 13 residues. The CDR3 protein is CASSTQGGQPQHF. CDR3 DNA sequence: TGTGCCAGCAGCACACAGGGCGGGCAGCCCCAGCATTTT.

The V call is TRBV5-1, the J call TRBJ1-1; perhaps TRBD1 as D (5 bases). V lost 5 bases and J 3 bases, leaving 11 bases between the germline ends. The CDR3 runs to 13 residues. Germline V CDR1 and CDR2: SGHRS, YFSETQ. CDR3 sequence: CASRYGGDTEAFF. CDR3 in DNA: TGCGCCAGCAGATATGGAGGGGACACTGAAGCTTTCTTT.

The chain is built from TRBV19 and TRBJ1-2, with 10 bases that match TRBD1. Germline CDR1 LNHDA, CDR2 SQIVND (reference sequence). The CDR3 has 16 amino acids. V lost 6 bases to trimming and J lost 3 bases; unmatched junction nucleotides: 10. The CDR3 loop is CASRTGGARTYYGYTF. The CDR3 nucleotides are TGTGCCAGTAGGACAGGGGGCGCACGGACTTACTATGGCTACACCTTC.

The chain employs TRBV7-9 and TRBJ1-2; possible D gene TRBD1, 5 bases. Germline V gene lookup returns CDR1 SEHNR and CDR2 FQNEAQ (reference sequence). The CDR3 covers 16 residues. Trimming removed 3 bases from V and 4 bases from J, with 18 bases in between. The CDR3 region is CASSLGQSFSLYGYTF. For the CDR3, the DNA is TGTGCCAGCAGCTTGGGGCAGAGCTTTAGCCTCTATGGCTACACCTTC.

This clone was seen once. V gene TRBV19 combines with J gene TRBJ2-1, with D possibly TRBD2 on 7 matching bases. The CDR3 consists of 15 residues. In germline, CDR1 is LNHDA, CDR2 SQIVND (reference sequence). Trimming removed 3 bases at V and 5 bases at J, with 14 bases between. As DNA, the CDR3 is TGTGCCAGTAGTATTTTGGGGGGGCCCCACAATGAGCAGTTCTTC. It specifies CASSILGGPHNEQFF.

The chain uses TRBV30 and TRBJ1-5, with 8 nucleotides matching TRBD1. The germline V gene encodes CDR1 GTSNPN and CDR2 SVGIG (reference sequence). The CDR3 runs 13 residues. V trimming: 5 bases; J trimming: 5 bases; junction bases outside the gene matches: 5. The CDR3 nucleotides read TGTGCCTGGGGAGACAGGGGTGATCAGCCCCAGCATTTT. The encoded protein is CAWGDRGDQPQHF.

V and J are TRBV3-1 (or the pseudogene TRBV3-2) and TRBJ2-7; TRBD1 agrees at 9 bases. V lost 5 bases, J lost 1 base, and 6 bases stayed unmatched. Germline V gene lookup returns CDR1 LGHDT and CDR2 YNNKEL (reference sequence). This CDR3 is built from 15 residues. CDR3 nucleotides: TGTGCCAGCAGCTTGACAGGGGGTTCATCCTACGAGCAGTACTTC. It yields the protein CASSLTGGSSYEQYF.

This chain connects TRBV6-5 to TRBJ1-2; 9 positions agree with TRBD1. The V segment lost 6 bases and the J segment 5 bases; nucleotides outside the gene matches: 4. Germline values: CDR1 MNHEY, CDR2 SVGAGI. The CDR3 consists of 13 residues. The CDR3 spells CASSRQGVYGYTF. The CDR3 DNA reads TGTGCCAGCAGCCGACAGGGGGTATATGGCTACACCTTC.